The text below deals with one TCR beta chain. Its antigen is not identified. The data belong to a study of graft-versus-host responses after intestinal transplantation. Trimming cost V 6 bases and J 1 base, with 6 bases left between them. CDR1 PRHDT and CDR2 FYEKMQ come from the germline V gene (reference sequence). The CDR3 runs to 12 residues. Produced via immunoSEQ multiplex PCR; TCRdb's table is partial and in-frame only. The table has approximately 92,000 clones, about 90% seen once. The specimen was unstimulated CD8+ T cells sorted from spleen or lymph node cells, collected before intestinal transplant. J is TRBJ2-5 and V is TRBV13; D unclear. The TCR was taken from a human donor who received an intestinal transplant. CDR3 region: CASSVGQETQYF. The CDR3 DNA reads as TGTGCCAGCAGTGTAGGCCAAGAGACCCAGTACTTC. Combining the CDR3 with reference TRBV13 and TRBJ2-5 gives the whole variable domain AAGVIQSPRHLIKEKRETATLKCYPIPRHDTVYWYQQGPGQDPQFLISFYEKMQSDKGSIPDRFSAQQFSDYHSELNMSSLELGDSALYFCASSVGQETQYFGPGTRLLVL.